Reported below is one T cell receptor beta chain. Germline V gene data show CDR1 as DFQATT and CDR2 as SNEGSKA (reference sequence). The length of the CDR3 is 15 residues. V shed 3 bases and J 1 base; nucleotides not matched to a gene: 7. This sample is part of a study of T-cell reconstitution after alpha-beta-depleted transplantation in children. TCRbeta library construction was performed incorporating unique molecular identifiers. One entry per CDR3 protein, called by TCRdb with MiXCR from the PCR reads. This sample has some 400,000 distinct CDR3 sequences; about a fifth occur once, and the top ten carry 3.5% to 4%.

This chain links TRBV20-1 with TRBJ2-7; 9 positions match TRBD2. Source: PBMCs from the stem cell graft donor, taken from the stem cell graft. The origin of this receptor is a human donor who donated a stem cell graft to a child with acute myeloid leukemia. This CDR3 is CSARQTSGGSYEQYF. CDR3 bases: TGCAGTGCTAGGCAGACTAGCGGAGGTTCCTACGAGCAGTACTTC.